A single TCR beta chain is shown here with its context. CDR3 length equals 13 residues. J lost 9 bases, V lost 5 bases, and 8 bases had no gene match. Germline values: CDR1 SGHAT, CDR2 FQNNGV. Recovery meant two consecutive negative NP/OP PCR tests, professional clearance, or resolved symptoms. The sample comes from a study of blood T cell repertoires in COVID-19. Authors' data handling: Reference gene primers were amplified, and this amplification served to estimate nucleated cell counts. TCRdb keeps only in-frame clones here, not all; method: immunoSEQ multiplex PCR. The DNA was the basis for D and trimming; V, J and clone size are from that table. This sample has 350,000 to 450,000 clones, with over 85% found just once.

The J gene is TRBJ2-7, the V gene TRBV11-2, with 9 bases fitting TRBD1. This clonotype originated in a woman aged 30 to 39 who had recovered from COVID-19. The sequenced sample consisted of PBMCs or T cells enriched from blood (not recorded which). As DNA, the CDR3 is TGTGCCAGCAGCCGGACAGGGGAGTTGGTGCAGTACTTC. This codes for CASSRTGELVQYF.